This TCR beta chain was recovered during a study of PD-L1 blockade in urothelial cancer. As for the study in general: Typically, measured as a median, blood samples had about 140,000 T cells.

Indicated time point: peripheral blood 6 weeks after treatment start. CDR1 is SGHRS, CDR2 YFSETQ, per germline. The CDR3 covers 15 residues. Deletions cut 9 bases from V and 3 bases from J, with 19 bases between. This table comes from immunoSEQ multiplex PCR, and its TCRdb copy is limited to in-frame clones, with some not included. There are around 47,000 clones in the sample; roughly 86% occur only once, and roughly 13% lies in the top ten. This specimen consisted of PBMCs, obtained around atezolizumab (anti-PD-L1) treatment. The V gene is TRBV5-1, the J gene TRBJ2-4, with D perhaps TRBD2 (6 bases). This sequence was found in a man between 60 and 70 years old with urothelial cancer. Here the CDR3 reads CAKQWGDRDKNIQYF. In DNA form, the CDR3 reads TGCGCCAAACAATGGGGGGATCGTGACAAAAACATTCAGTACTTC.